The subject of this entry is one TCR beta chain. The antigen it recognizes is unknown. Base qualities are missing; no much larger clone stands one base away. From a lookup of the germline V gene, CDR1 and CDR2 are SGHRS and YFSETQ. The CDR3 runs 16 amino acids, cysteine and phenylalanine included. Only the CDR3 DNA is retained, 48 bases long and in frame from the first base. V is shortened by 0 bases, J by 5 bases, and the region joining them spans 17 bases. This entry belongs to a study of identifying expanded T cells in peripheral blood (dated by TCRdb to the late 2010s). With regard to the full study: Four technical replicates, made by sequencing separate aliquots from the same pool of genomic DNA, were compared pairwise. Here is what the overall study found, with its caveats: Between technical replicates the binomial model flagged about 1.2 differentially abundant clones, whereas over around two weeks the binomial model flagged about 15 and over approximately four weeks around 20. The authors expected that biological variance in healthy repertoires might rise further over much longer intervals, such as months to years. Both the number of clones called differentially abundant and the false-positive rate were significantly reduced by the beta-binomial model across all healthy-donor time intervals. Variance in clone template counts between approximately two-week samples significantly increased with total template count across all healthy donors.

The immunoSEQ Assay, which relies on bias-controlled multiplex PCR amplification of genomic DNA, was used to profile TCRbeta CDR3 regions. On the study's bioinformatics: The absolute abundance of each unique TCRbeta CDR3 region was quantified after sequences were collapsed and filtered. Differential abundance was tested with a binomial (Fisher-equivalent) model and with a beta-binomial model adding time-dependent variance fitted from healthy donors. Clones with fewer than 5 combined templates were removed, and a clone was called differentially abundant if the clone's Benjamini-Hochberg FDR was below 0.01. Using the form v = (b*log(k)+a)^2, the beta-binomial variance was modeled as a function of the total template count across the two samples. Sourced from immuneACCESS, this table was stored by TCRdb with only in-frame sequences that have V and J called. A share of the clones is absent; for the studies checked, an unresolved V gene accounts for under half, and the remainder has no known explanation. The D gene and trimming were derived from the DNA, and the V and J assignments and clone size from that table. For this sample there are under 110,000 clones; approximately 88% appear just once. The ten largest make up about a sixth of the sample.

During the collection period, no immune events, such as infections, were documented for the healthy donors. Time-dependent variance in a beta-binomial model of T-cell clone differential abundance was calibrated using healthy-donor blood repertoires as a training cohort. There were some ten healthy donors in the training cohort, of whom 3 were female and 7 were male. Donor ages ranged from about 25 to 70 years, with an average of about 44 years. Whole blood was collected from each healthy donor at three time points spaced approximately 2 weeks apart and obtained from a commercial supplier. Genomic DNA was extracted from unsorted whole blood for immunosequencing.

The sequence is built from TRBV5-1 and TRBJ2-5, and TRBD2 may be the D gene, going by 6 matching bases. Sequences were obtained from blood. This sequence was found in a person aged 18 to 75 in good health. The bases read TGCGCCAGCAGCTTGGGGACGAGGGGCGCGGGGGAGACCCAGTACTTC. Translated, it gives CASSLGTRGAGETQYF.